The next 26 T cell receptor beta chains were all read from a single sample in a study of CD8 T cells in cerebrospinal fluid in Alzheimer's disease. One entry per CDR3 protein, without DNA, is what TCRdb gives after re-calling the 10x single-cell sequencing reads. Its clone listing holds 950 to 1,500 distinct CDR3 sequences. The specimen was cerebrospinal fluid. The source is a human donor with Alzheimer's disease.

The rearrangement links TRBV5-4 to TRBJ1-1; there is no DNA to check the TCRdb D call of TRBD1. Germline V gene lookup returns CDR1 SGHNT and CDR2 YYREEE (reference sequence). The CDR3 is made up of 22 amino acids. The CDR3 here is CASSLGVPGQGFAGLSGAEAFF. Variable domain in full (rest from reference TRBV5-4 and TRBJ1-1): ETGVTQSPTHLIKTRGQQVTLRCSSQSGHNTVSWYQQALGQGPQFIFQYYREEENGRGNFPPRFSGLQFPNYSSELNVNALELDDSALYLCASSLGVPGQGFAGLSGAEAFFGQGTRLTVV.

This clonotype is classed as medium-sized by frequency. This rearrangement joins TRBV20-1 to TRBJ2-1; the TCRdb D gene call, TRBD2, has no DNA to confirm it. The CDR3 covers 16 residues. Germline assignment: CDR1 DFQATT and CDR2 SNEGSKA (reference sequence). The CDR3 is CSAPDSRTSAYNEQFF.

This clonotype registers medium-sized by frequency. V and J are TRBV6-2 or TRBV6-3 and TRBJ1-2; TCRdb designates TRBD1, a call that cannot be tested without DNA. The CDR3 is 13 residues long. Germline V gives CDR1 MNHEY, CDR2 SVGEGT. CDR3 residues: CASSYTGAYGYTF.

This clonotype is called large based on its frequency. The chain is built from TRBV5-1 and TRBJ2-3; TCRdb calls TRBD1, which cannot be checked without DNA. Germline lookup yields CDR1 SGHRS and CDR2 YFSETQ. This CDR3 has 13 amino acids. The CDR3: CASAGQGIDTQYF.

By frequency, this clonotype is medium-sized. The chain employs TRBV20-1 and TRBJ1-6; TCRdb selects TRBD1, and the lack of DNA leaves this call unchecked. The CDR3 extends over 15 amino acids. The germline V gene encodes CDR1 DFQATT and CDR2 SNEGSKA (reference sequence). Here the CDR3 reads CSARNRQGSFSPLHF.

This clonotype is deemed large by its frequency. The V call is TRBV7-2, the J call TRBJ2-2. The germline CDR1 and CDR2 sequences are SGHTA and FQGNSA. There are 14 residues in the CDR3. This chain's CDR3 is CASSLMSGPGELFF.

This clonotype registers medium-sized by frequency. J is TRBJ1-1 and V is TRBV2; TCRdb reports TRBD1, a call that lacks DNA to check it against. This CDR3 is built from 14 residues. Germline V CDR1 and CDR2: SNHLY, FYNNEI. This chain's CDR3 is CASSEVGGDTEAFF.

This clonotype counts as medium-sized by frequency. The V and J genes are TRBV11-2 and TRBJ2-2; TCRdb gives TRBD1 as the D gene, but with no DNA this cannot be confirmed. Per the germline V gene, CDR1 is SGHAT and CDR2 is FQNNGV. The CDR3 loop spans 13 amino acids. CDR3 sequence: CASSSQGSGELFF.

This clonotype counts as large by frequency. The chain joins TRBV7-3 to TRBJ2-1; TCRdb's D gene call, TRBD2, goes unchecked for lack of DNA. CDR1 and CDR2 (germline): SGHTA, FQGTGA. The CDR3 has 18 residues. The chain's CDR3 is CASSSRPRTSGTNNEQFF.

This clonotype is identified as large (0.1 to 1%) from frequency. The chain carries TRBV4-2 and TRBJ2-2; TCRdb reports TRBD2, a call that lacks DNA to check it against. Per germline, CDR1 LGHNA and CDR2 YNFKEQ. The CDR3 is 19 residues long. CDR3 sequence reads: CASSQGGASGSLDTGELFF.

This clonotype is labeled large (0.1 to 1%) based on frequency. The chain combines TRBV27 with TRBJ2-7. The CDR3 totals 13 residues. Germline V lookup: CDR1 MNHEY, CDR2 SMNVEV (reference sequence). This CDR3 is CASSFQGTYEQYF.

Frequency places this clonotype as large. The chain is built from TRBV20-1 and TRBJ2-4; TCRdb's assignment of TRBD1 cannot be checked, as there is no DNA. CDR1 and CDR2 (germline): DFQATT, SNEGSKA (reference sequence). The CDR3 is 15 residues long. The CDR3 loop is CSASHRDRGMDIQYF.

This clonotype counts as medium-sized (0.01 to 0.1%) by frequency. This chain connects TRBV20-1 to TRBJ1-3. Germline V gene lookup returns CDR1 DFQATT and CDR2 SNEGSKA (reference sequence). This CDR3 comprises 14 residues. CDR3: CSARIPDTGNTIYF.

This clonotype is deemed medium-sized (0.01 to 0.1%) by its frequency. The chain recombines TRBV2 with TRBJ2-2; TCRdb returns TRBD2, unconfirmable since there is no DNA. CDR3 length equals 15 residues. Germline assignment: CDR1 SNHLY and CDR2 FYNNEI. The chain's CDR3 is CASSETSGIPGELFF.

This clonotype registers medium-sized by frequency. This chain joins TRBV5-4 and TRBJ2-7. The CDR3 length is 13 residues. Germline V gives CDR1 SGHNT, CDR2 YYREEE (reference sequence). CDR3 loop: CASSFGPTYEQYF.

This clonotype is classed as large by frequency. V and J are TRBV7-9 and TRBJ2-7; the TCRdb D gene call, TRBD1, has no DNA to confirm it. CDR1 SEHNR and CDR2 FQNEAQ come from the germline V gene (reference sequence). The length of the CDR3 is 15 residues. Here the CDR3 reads CASSPRDKANYEQYF. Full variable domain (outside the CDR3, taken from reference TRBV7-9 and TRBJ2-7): DTGVSQNPRHKITKRGQNVTFRCDPISEHNRLYWYRQTLGQGPEFLTYFQNEAQLEKSRLLSDRFSAERPKGSFSTLEIQRTEQGDSAMYLCASSPRDKANYEQYFGPGTRLTVT.

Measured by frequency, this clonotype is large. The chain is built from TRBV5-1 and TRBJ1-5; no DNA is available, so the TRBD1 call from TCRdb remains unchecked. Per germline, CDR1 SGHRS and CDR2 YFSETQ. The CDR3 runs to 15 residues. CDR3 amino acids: CASSTGTGGNQPQHF. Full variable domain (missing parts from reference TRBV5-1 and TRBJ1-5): KAGVTQTPRYLIKTRGQQVTLSCSPISGHRSVSWYQQTPGQGLQFLFEYFSETQRNKGNFPGRFSGRQFSNSRSEMNVSTLELGDSALYLCASSTGTGGNQPQHFGDGTRLSIL.

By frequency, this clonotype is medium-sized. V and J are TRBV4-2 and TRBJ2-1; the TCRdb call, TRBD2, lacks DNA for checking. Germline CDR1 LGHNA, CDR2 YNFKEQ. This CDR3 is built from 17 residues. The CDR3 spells CASSQDNAGGRLGEQFF.

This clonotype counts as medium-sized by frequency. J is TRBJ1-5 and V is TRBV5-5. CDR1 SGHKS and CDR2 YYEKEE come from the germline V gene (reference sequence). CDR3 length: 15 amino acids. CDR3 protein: CASSWGAGGNQPQHF.

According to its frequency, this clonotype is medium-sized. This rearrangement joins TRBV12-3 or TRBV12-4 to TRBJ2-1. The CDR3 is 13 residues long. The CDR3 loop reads CASSGRVMDEQFF.

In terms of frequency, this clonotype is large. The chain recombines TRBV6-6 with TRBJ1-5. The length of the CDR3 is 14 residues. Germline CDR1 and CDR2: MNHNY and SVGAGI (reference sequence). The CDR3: CASSLHESNQPQHF.

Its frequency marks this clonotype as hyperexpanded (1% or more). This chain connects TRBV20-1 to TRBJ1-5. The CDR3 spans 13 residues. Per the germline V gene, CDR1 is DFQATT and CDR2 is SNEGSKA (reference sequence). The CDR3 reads CSAGRGGRQPQHF.

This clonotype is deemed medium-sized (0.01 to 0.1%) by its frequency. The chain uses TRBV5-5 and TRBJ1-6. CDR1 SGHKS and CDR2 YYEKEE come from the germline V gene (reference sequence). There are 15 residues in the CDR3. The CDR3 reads CASSLAQGRYSPLHF.

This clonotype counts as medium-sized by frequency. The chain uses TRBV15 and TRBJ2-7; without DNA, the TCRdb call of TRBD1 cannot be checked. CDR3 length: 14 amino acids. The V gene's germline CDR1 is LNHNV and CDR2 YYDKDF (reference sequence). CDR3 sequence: CATSTGTVNYEQYF.

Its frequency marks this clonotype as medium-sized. CDR3 amino acids: CASSQESAGPLWTQYF. This chain links TRBV3-1 with TRBJ2-5; there is no DNA to check the TCRdb D call of TRBD1. Germline-derived CDR1 and CDR2 are LGHDT and YNNKEL (reference sequence). This CDR3 comprises 16 residues.

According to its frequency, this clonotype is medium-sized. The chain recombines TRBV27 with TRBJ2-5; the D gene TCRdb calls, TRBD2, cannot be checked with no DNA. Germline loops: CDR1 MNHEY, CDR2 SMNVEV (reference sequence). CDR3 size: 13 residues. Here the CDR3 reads CASSPGGRQTQYF.